This T cell receptor (beta chain) appears in the sequencing data of a study of blood T cells in healthy people across ages. Caucasian, healthy and from Russia, the donors were aged between about 6 and 90. Primed by a sample-barcoded 5' primer and a J-beta primer mix, a second PCR proceeded for 7 to 11 cycles. TCRdb passed the 5' RACE reads through MiXCR, listing each CDR3 protein once. The data show roughly 1.9 million distinct CDR3 sequences, approximately 39% seen once. This receptor was identified in a human donor in good health. Sequenced sample: blood.

The CDR3: CASSYSVRGLAKNIQYF. CDR3 nucleotide sequence: TGTGCCAGCAGTTACTCGGTCAGGGGGCTAGCCAAAAACATTCAGTACTTC. This chain uses TRBV6-5 with TRBJ2-4; 8 bases line up with TRBD1. The ends lost 0 bases at V and 0 bases at J; junction bases unmatched: 4. Germline-derived CDR1 and CDR2 are MNHEY and SVGAGI. The CDR3 extends over 17 amino acids.